This TCR beta chain came from a study of cytomegalovirus exposure and HLA in healthy donors. On this clone itself: Germline is not matched at one junction end, which may reflect a read error.

CDR3 length: 11 residues. CDR1 MNHNS and CDR2 SASEGT come from the germline V gene. TCRdb's table, derived via immunoSEQ multiplex PCR, lists solely in-frame clones and lacks some. The sample records around 150,000 clones, approximately 96% being singletons. The sequenced sample was PBMCs. The V and J genes are TRBV6-1 and TRBJ2-7, with TRBD2 matching 7 bases. This receptor was identified in a woman between 18 and 29 years old in good health and CMV-seronegative. The CDR3 here is CASSEGGRADF. CDR3 bases: TGTGCCAGCAGTGAGGGAGGGCGTGCGGACTTC.